Sequencing of this T cell receptor beta chain was carried out in a study of technical replicates of blood from a few donors. The CDR3 sequence is 15 residues long. CDR1 LNHDA and CDR2 SQIVND come from the germline V gene (reference sequence). The V gene lost 0 bases and the J gene lost 6 bases, with 11 bases spanning the gap. Data came from immunoSEQ multiplex PCR; TCRdb stores just in-frame clones and leaves some out. The repertoire consists of just over 95,000 clones, with nearly 97% occurring once and the leading ten covering over 0.2%. The V and J genes are TRBV19 and TRBJ2-2; D is ambiguous. The sequence was obtained from a human donor in good health. Sequencing input: T cells isolated from PBMCs. Here the CDR3 DNA reads TGTGCCAGTAGTATAGATTGGCAGGTCGCCGGGGAGCTGTTTTTT. Translated: CASSIDWQVAGELFF.